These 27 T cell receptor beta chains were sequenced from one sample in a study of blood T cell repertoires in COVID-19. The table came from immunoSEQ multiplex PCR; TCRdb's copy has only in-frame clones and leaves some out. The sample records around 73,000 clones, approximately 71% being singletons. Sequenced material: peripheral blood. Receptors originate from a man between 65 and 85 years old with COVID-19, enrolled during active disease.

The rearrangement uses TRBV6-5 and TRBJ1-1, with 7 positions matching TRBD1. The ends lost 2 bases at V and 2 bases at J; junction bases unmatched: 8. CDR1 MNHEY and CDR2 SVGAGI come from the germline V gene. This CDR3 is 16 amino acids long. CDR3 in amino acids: CASSYLRTGINTEAFF. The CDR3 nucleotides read TGTGCCAGCAGTTACCTTAGGACAGGAATTAACACTGAAGCTTTCTTT.

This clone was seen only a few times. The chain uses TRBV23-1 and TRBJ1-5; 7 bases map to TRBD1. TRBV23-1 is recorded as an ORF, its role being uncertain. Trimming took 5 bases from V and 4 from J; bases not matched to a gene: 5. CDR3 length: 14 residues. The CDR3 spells CASSGGQANQPQHF. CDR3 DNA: TGCGCCAGCAGTGGAGGACAGGCAAATCAGCCCCAGCATTTT.

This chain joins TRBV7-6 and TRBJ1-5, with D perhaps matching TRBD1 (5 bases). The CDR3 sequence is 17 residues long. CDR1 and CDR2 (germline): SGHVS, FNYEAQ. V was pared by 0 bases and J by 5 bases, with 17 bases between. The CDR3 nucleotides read TGTGCCAGCAGCTTAGCTCCATTTGCGGGGGTCGATCAGCCCCAGCATTTT. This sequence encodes CASSLAPFAGVDQPQHF.

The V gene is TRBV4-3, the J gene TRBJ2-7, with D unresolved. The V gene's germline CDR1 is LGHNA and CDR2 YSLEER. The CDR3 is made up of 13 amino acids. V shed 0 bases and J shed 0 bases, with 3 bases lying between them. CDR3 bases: TGCGCCAGCAGCCAAGACCACTCCTACGAGCAGTACTTC. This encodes CASSQDHSYEQYF.

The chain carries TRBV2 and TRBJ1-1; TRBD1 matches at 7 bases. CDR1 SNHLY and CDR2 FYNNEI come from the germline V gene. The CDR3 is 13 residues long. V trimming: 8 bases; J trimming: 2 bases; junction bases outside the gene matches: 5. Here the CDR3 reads CASGGDRNTEAFF. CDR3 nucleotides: TGTGCCAGCGGCGGGGACAGAAACACTGAAGCTTTCTTT.

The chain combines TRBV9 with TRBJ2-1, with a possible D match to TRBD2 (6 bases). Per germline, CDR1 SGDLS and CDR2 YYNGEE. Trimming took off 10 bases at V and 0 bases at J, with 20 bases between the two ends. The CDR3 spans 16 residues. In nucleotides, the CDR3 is TGTGCCGACTCGGAAAGACTAGTGGGCTCCTACAATGAGCAGTTCTTC. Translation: CADSERLVGSYNEQFF. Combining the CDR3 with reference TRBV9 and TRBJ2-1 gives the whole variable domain DSGVTQTPKHLITATGQRVTLRCSPRSGDLSVYWYQQSLDQGLQFLIQYYNGEERAKGNILERFSAQQFPDLHSELNLSSLELGDSALYFCADSERLVGSYNEQFFGPGTRLTVL.

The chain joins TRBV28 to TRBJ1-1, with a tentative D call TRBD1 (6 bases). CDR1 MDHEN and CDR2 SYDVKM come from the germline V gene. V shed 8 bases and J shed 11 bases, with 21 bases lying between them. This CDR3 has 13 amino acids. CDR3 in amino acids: CASLPGHRRVAFF. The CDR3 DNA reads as TGTGCCAGCCTACCGGGACACCGAAGGGTCGCTTTCTTT.

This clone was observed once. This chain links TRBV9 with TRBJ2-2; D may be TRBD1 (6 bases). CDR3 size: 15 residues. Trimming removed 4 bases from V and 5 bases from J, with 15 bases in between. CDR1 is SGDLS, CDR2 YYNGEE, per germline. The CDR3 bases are TGTGCCAGCAGCCCAGGGGCAGCGGAGACCGGGGAGCTGTTTTTT. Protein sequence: CASSPGAAETGELFF.

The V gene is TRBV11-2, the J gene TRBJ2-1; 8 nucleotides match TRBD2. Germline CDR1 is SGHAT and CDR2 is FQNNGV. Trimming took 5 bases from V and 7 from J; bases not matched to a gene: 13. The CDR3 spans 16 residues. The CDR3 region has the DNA TGTGCCAGCAGCCCCCCTAACAGCGGGAGTATAAATGAGCAGTTCTTC. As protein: CASSPPNSGSINEQFF.

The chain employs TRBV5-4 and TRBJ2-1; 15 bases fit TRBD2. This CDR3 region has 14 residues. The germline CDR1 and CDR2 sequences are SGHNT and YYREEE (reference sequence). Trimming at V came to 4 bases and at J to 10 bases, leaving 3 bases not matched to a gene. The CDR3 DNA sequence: TGTGCCAGCAGCGGGGGACTAGCGGGAGGCGAGCAGTTCTTC. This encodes CASSGGLAGGEQFF.

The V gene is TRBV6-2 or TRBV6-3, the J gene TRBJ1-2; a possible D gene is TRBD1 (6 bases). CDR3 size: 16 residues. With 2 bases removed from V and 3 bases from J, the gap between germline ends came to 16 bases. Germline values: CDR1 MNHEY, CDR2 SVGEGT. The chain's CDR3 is CASSYPFSGADYGYTF. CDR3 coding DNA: TGTGCCAGCAGTTACCCCTTCTCAGGGGCGGACTATGGCTACACCTTC.

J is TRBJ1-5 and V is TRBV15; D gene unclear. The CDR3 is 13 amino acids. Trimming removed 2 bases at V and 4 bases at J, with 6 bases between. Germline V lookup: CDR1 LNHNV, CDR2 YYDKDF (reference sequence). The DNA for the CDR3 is TGTGCCACCAGCAGACCCTTGAATCAGCCCCAGCATTTT. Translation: CATSRPLNQPQHF.

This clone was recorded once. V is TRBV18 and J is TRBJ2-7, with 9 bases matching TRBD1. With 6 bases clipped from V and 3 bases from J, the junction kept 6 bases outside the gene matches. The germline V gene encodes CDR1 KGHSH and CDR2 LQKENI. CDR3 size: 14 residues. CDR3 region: CASSMGQGGYEQYF. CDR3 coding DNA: TGTGCCAGCTCGATGGGACAGGGCGGCTACGAGCAGTACTTC.

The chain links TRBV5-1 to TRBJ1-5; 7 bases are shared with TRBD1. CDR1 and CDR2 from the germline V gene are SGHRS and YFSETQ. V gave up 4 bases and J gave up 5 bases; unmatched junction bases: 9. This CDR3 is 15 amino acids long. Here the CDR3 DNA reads TGCGCCAGCAGCCTAAGGACAGGAAGGGATCAGCCCCAGCATTTT. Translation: CASSLRTGRDQPQHF.

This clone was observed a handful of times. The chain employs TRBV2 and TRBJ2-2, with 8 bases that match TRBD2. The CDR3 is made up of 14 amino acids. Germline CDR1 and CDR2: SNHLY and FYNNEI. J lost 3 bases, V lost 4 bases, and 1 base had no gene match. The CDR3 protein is CASSGGRYTGELFF. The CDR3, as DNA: TGTGCCAGCAGTGGCGGGAGGTACACCGGGGAGCTGTTTTTT.

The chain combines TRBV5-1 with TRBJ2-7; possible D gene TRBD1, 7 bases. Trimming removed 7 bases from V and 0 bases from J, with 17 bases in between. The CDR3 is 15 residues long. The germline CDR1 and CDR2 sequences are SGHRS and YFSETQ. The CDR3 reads CASHRGGGSSYEQYF. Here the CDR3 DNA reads TGCGCCAGCCACAGGGGAGGCGGCAGCTCCTACGAGCAGTACTTC.

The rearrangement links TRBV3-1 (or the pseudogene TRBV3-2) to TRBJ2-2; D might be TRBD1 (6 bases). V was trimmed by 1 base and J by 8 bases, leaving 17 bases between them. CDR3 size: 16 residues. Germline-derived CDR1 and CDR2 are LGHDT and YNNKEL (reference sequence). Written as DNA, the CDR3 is TGTGCCAGCAGCCAAGGGCCGGCGACAGGTGGGGGGGAGCTGTTTTTT. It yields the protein CASSQGPATGGGELFF.

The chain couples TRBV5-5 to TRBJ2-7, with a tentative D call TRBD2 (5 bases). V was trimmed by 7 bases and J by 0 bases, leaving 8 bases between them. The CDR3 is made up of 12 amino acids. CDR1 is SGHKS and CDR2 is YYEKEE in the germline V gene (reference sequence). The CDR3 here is CASGLASYEQYF. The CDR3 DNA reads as TGTGCCAGCGGTCTAGCCTCCTACGAGCAGTACTTC.

CDR3 residues: CASSPLAAANTGELFF. The CDR3 nucleotides read TGTGCCAGTAGTCCCCTAGCGGCGGCGAACACCGGGGAGCTGTTTTTT. The chain has TRBV19 and TRBJ2-2; 7 nucleotides match TRBD2. J was trimmed by 0 bases and V by 5 bases; bases with no gene match: 6. Germline assignment: CDR1 LNHDA and CDR2 SQIVND (reference sequence). The CDR3 is 16 residues long.

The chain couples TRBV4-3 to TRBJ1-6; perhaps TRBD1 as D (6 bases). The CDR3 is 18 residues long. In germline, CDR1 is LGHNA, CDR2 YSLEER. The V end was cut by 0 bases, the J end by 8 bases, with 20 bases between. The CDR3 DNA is TGCGCCAGCAGCCAAGAATTACAGGGACCAAGCAATTATTCACCCCTCCACTTT. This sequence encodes CASSQELQGPSNYSPLHF.

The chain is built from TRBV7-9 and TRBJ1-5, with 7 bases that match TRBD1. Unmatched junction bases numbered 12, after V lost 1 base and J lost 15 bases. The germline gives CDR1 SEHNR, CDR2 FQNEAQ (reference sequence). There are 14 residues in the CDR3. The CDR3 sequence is CASSLDSGQEARHF. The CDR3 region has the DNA TGTGCCAGCAGCTTAGATTCCGGACAGGAGGCCAGGCATTTT.

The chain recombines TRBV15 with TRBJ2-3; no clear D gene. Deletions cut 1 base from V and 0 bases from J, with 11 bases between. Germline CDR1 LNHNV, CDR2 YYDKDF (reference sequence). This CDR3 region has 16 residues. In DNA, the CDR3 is TGTGCCACCAGCAGAGGTGTAGACACTAGCACAGATACGCAGTATTTT. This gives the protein CATSRGVDTSTDTQYF.

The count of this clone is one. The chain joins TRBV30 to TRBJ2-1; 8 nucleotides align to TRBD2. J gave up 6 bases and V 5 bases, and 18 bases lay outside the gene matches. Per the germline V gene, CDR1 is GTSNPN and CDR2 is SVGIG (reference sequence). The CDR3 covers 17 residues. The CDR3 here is CAWCPGLDPPYCNEQFF. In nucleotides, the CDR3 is TGTGCCTGGTGTCCGGGACTAGATCCTCCCTACTGCAATGAGCAGTTCTTC.

Written as DNA, the CDR3 is TGTGCCAGCAGTCCAGTTACAGGGGTGGGCGGCTACACCTTC. This encodes CASSPVTGVGGYTF. The chain couples TRBV27 to TRBJ1-2, with 7 bases lining up with TRBD1. The CDR3 length is 14 residues. The germline CDR1 and CDR2 sequences are MNHEY and SMNVEV (reference sequence). With 5 bases clipped from V and 8 bases from J, the junction kept 11 bases outside the gene matches.

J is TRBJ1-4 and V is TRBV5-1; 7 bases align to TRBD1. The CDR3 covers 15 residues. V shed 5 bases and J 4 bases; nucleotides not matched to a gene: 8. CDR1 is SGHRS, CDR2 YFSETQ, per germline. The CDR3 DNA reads TGCGCCAGCAGTCTCCGTGGGACAGATAATGAAAAACTGTTTTTT. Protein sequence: CASSLRGTDNEKLFF.

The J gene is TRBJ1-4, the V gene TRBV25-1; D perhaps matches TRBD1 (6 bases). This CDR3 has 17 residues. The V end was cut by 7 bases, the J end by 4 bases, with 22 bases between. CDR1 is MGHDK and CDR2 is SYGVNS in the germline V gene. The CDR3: CASKGQSRTFHNEKLFF. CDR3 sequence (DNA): TGTGCCAGCAAAGGACAGTCCCGAACTTTCCATAATGAAAAACTGTTTTTT. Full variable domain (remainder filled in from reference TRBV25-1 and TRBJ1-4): EADIYQTPRYLVIGTGKKITLECSQTMGHDKMYWYQQDPGMELHLIHYSYGVNSTEKGDLSSESTVSRIRTEHFPLTLESARPSHTSQYLCASKGQSRTFHNEKLFFGSGTQLSVL.

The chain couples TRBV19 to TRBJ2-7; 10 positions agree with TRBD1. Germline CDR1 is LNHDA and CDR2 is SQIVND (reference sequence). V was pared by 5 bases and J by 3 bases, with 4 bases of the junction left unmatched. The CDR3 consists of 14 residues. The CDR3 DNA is TGTGCCAGTAGTTTTCGGACAGGGGGCTACGAGCAGTACTTC. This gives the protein CASSFRTGGYEQYF.